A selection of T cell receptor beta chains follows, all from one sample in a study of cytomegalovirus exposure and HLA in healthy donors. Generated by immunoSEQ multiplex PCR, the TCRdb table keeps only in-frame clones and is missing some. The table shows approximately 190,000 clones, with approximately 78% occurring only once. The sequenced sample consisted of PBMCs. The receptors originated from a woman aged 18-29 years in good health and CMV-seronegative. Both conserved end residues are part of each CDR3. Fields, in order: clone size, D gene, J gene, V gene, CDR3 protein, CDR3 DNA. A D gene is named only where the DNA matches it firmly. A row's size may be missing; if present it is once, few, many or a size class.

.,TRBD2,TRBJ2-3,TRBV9,CASSVGVAGAGTDTQYF,TGTGCCAGCAGCGTAGGCGTTGCGGGAGCAGGCACAGATACGCAGTATTTT
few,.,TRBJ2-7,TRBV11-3,CASSPRDTYEQYF,TGTGCCAGCAGCCCCCGGGACACCTACGAGCAGTACTTC
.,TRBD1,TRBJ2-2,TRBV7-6,CASSSLTGKVGELFF,TGTGCCAGCAGCTCGCTGACAGGGAAGGTCGGGGAGCTGTTTTTT
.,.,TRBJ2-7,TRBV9,CASSVGGSGSYEQYF,TGTGCCAGCAGCGTAGGGGGTAGCGGCTCCTACGAGCAGTACTTC
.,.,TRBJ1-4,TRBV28,CASSSPSTNEKLFF,TGTGCCAGCAGTTCCCCGAGTACTAATGAAAAACTGTTTTTT
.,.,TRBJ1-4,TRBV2,CASHQGQAPSNEKLFF,TGTGCCAGCCACCAGGGGCAGGCACCTTCTAATGAAAAACTGTTTTTT
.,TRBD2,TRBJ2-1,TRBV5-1,CASRAFLAGLNEQFF,TGCGCCAGCAGGGCTTTTTTAGCGGGTCTCAATGAGCAGTTCTTC
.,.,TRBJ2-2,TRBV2,CASSGLEAGELFF,TGTGCCAGCAGTGGGTTAGAGGCCGGGGAGCTGTTTTTT
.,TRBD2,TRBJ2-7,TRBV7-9,CASSSSGLANYEQYF,TGTGCCAGCAGCTCCTCGGGACTAGCGAACTACGAGCAGTACTTC
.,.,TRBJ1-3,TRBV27,CARKGDSGNTIYF,TGTGCCAGAAAGGGGGACTCTGGAAACACCATATATTTT
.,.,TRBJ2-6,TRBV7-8,CASSPISGANVLTF,TGTGCCAGCAGCCCCATCTCTGGGGCCAACGTCCTGACTTTC
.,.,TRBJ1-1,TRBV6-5,CASCPTEMNTEAFF,TGTGCCAGCTGCCCCACAGAAATGAACACTGAAGCTTTCTTT
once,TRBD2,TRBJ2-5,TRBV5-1,CASSFVSGGSRETQYF,TGCGCCAGCAGCTTCGTTAGCGGGGGGTCACGGGAGACCCAGTACTTC